Sequencing of this TCR beta chain was carried out in a study of memory CD8 T cells in hepatitis C reinfection. Study context: Samples late or after reinfection came 12 to 24 weeks post-detection.

Overall study findings and caveats: Only 4 or 5 donors prevented definitive conclusions about public clonotypes.

Turning to this clone: Its cognate antigen is unknown.

The CDR3 extends over 13 amino acids. The germline V gene encodes CDR1 SEHNR and CDR2 FQNEAQ (reference sequence). Specified time point: late/post reinfection, 12 to 24 weeks after detection. TCR sequencing was done directly ex vivo on sorted cells, without expansion in vitro. Donors were people who inject drugs in the Montreal HEPCO cohort. The repertoire was sequenced with immunoSEQ multiplex PCR; TCRdb's copy has only in-frame clones and lacks some. The sample has approximately 46,000 clones; roughly 89% are singletons. V and J are TRBV7-9 and TRBJ2-5; D may be TRBD1 (6 bases). With the DNA end fitting TRBJ2-7 better, the J assignment may be wrong. Material for sequencing was naive CD8+ T cells sorted from blood. This TCR came from a man aged 18 to 29 with hepatitis C virus infection. The CDR3 nucleotides are TGTGCCAGCAGTCATAGGACAGCCTACGAGCAGTACTTC. This translates into CASSHRTAYEQYF.